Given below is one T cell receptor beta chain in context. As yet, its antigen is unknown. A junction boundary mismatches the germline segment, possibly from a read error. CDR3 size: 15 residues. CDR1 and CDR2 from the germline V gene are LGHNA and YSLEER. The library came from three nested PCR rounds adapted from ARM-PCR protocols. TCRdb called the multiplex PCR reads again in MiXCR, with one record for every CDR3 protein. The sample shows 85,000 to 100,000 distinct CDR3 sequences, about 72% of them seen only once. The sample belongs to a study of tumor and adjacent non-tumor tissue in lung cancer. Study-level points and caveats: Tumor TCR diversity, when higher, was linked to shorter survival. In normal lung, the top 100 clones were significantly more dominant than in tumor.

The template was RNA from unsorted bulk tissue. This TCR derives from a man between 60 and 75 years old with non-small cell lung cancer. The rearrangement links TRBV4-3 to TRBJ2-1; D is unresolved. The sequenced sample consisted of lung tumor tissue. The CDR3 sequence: CASSQGDAGSYEQFF. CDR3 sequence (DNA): TGCGCCAGCAGCCAAGGAGATGCCGGTTCCTATGAGCAATTCTTC.